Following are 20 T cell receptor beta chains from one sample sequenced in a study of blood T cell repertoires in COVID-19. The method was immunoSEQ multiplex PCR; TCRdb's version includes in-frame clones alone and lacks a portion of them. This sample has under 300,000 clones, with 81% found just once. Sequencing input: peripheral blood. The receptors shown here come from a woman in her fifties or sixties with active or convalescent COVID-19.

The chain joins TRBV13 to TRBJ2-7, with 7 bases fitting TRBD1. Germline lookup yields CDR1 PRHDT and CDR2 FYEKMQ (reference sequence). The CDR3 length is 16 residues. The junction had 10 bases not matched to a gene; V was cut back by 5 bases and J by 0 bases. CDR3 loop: CASSTPRDRFSYEQYF. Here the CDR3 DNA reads TGTGCCAGCAGCACCCCCAGGGACAGATTCTCCTACGAGCAGTACTTC. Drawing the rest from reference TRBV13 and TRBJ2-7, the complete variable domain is AAGVIQSPRHLIKEKRETATLKCYPIPRHDTVYWYQQGPGQDPQFLISFYEKMQSDKGSIPDRFSAQQFSDYHSELNMSSLELGDSALYFCASSTPRDRFSYEQYFGPGTRLTVT.

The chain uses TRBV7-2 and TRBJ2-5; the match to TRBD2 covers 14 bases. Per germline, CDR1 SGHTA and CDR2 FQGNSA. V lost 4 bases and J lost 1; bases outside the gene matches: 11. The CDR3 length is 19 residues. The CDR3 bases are TGTGCCAGCAGCTCGCACCCGGGACTAGCGGGGGAGGGCCAAGAGACCCAGTACTTC. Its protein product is CASSSHPGLAGEGQETQYF.

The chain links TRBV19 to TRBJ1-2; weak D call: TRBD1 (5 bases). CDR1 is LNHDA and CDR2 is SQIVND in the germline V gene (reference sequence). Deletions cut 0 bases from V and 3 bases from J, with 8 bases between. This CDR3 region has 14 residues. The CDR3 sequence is CASSIDRTYYGYTF. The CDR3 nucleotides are TGTGCCAGTAGTATAGATCGGACATACTATGGCTACACCTTC.

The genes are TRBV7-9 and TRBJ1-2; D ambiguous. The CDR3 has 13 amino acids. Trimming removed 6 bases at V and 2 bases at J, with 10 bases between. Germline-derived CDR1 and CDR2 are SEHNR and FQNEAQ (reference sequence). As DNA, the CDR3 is TGTGCCAGCAGTCATTCTACCAACTATGGCTACACCTTC. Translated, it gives CASSHSTNYGYTF.

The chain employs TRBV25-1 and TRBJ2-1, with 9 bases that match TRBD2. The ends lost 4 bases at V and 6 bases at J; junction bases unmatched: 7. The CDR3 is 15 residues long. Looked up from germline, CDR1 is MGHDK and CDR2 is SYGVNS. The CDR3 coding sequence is TGTGCCAGCAGTGCGGCCGGGACTAGCACCAATGAGCAGTTCTTC. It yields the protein CASSAAGTSTNEQFF.

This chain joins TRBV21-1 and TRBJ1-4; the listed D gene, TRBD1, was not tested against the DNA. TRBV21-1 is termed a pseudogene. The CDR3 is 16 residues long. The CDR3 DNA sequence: TGTGCCAGCAGCAAAGGAGGGCCAGGGGGCGATGAAAAACTGTTTTTT. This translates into CASSKGGPGGDEKLFF.

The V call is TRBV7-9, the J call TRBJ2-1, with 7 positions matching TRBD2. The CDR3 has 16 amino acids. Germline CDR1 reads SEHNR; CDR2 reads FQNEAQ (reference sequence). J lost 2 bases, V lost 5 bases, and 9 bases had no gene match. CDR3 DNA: TGTGCCAGCAGCACAGGACTAGGGAGTACCTACAATGAGCAGTTCTTC. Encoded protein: CASSTGLGSTYNEQFF.

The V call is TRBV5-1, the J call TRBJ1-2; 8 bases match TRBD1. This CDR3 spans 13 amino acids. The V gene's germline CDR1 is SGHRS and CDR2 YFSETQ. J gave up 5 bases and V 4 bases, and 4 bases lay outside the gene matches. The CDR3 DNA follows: TGCGCCAGCAGCCCGGACAGGGTATATGGCTACACCTTC. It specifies CASSPDRVYGYTF.

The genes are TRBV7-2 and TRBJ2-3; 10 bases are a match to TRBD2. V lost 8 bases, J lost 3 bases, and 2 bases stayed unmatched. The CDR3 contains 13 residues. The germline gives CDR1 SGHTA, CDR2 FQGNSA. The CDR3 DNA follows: TGTGCCAGCGTACTAGCGGGGACAGATACGCAGTATTTT. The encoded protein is CASVLAGTDTQYF.

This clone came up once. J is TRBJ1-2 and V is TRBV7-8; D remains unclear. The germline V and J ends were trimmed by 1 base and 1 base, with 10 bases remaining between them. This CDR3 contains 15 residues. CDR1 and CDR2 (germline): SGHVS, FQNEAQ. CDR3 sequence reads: CASSLEFERNYGYTF. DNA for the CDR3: TGTGCCAGCAGCTTAGAATTCGAGCGTAACTATGGCTACACCTTC.

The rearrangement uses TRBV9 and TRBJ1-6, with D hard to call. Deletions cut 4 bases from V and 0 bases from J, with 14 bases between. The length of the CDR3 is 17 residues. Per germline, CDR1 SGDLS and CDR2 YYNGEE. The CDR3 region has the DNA TGTGCCAGCAGCCCCGAGCGGAGGAGCTCCTATAATTCACCCCTCCACTTT. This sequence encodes CASSPERRSSYNSPLHF.

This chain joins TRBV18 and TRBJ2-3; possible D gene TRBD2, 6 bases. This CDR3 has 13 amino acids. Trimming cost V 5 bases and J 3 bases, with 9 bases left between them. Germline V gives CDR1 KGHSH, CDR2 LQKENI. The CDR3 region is CASSSRGTDTQYF. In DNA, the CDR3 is TGTGCCAGCTCATCGCGGGGAACAGATACGCAGTATTTT.

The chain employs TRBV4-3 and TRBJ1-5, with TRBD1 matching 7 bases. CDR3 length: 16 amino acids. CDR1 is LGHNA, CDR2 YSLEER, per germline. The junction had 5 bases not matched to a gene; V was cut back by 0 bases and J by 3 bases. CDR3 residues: CASSQDPGQVNQPQHF. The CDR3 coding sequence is TGCGCCAGCAGCCAAGATCCCGGACAGGTCAATCAGCCCCAGCATTTT.

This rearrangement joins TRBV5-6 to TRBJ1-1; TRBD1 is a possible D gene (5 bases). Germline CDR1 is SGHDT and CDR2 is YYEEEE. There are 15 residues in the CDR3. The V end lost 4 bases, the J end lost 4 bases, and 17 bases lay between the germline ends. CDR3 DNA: TGTGCCAGCAGCAACGACAGAACATGGGGCACTGAAGCTTTCTTT. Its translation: CASSNDRTWGTEAFF. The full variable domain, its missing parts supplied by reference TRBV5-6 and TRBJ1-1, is DAGVTQSPTHLIKTRGQQVTLRCSPKSGHDTVSWYQQALGQGPQFIFQYYEEEERQRGNFPDRFSGHQFPNYSSELNVNALLLGDSALYLCASSNDRTWGTEAFFGQGTRLTVV.

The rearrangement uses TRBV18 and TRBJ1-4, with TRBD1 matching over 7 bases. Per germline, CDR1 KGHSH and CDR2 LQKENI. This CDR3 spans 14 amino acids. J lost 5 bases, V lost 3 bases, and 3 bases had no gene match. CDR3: CASSPTTGNEKLFF. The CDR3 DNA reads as TGTGCCAGCTCACCCACGACAGGGAATGAAAAACTGTTTTTT.

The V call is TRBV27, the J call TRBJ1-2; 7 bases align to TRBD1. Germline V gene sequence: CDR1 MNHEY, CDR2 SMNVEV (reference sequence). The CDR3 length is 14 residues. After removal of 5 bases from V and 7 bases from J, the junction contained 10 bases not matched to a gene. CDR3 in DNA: TGTGCCAGCAGTAGGGACAGCCGGCGGAGTGGCTACACCTTC. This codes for CASSRDSRRSGYTF.

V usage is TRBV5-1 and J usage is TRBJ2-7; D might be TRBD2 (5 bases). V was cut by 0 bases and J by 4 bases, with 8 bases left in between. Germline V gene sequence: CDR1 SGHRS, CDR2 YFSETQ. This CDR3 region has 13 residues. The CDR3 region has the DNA TGCGCCAGCAGCTTGGACACGGGGTACGAGCAGTACTTC. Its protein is CASSLDTGYEQYF.

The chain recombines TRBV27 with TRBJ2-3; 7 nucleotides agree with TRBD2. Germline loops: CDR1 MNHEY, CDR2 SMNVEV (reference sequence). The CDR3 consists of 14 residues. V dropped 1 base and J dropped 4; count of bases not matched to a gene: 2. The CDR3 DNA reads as TGTGCCAGCAGTTTATTTCGGGGGGCAGATACGCAGTATTTT. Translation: CASSLFRGADTQYF.

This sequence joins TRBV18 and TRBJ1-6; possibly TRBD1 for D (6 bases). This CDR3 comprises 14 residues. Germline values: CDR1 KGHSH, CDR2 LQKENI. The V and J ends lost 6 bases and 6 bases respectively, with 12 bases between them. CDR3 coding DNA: TGTGCCAGCTCCGAGGACAGTTCTAATTCACCCCTCCACTTT. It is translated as CASSEDSSNSPLHF.

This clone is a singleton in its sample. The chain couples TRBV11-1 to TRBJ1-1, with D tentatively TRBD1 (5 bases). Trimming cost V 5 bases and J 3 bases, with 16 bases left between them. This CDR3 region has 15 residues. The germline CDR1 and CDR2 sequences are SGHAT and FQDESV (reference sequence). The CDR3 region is CASSEEEGRDTEAFF. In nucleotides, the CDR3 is TGTGCCAGCAGCGAGGAGGAGGGACGCGACACTGAAGCTTTCTTT.